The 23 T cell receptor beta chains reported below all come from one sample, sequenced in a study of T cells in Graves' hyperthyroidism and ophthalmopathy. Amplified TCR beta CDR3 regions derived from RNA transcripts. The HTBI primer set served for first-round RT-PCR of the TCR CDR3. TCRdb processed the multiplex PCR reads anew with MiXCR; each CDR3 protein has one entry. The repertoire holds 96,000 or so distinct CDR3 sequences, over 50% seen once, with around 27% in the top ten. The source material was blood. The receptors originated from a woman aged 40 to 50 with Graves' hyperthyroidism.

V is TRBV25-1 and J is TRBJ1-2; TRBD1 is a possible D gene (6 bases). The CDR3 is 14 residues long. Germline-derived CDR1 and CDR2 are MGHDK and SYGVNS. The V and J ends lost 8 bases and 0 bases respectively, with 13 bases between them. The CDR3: CASLEDRTNYGYTF. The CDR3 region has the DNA TGTGCCAGCTTGGAGGACAGAACTAACTATGGCTACACCTTC.

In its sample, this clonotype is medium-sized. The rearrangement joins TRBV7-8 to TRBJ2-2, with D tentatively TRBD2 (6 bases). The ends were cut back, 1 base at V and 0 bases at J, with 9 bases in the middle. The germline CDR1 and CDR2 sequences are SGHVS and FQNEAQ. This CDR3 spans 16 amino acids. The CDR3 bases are TGTGCCAGCAGCTTAGGGAGGGGAACGAACACCGGGGAGCTGTTTTTT. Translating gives CASSLGRGTNTGELFF.

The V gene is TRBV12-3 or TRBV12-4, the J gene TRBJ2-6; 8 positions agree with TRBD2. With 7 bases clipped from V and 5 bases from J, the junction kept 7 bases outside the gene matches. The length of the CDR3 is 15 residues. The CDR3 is CASTMTSVRANVLTF. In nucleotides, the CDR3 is TGTGCCAGCACCATGACTAGCGTACGGGCCAACGTCCTGACTTTC.

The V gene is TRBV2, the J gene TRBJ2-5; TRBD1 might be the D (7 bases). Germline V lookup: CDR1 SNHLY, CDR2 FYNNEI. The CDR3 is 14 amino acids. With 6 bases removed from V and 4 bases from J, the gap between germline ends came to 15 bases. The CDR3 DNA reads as TGTGCCAGCAGAGCCGGGACAGCGGGAGAGACCCAGTACTTC. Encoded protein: CASRAGTAGETQYF.

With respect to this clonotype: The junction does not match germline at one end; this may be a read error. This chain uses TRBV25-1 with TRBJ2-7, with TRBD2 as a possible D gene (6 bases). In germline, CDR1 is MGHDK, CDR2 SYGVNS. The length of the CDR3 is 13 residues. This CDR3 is CASSPPTSHERYF. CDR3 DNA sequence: TGTGCTAGCAGTCCTCCCACTAGCCACGAGCGGTACTTC.

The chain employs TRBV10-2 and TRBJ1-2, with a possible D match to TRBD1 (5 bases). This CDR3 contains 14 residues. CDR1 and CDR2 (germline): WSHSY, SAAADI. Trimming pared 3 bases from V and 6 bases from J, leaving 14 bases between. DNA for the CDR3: TGCGCCAGCAGTGAAGTGGGGATGGGACATGGCTACACCTTC. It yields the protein CASSEVGMGHGYTF.

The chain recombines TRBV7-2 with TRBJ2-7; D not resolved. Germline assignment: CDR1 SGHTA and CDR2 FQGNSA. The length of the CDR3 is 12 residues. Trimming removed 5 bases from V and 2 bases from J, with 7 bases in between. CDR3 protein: CASSDDTYEQYF. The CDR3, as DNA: TGTGCCAGCAGCGACGATACCTACGAGCAGTACTTC.

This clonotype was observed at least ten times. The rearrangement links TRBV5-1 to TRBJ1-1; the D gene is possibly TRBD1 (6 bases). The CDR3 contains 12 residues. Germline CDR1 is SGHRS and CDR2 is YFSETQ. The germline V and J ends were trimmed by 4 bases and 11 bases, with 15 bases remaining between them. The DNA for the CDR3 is TGCGCCAGCAGCCTCCTCAGGGGAGCGGCTTTCTTT. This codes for CASSLLRGAAFF. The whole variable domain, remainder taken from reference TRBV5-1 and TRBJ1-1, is KAGVTQTPRYLIKTRGQQVTLSCSPISGHRSVSWYQQTPGQGLQFLFEYFSETQRNKGNFPGRFSGRQFSNSRSEMNVSTLELGDSALYLCASSLLRGAAFFGQGTRLTVV.

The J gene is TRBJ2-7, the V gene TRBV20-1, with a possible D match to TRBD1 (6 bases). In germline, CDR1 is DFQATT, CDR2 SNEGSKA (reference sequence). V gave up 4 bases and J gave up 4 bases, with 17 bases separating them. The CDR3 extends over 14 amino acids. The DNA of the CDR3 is TGCAGTGCTATTATACGACAGGACCGTTACGAGCAGTACTTC. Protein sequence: CSAIIRQDRYEQYF.

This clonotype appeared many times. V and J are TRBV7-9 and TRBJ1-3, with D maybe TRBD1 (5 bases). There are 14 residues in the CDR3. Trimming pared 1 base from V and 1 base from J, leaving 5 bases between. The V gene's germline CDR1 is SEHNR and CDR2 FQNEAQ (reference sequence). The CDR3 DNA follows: TGTGCCAGCAGCTTAGAGGGGTCTGGAAACACCATATATTTT. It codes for CASSLEGSGNTIYF.

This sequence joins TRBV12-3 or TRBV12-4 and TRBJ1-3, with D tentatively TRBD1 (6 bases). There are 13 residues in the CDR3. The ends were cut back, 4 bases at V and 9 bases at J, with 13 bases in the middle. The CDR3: CASSSWSRGTIYF. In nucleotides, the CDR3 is TGTGCCAGCAGTTCGTGGTCCAGGGGCACCATATATTTT.

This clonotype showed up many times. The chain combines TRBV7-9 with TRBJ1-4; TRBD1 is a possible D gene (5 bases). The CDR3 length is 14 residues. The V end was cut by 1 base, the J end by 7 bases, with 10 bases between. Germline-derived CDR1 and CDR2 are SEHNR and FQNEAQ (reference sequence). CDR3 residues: CASSLEAGSEKLFF. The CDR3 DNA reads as TGTGCCAGCAGCTTAGAGGCAGGGAGTGAAAAACTGTTTTTT.

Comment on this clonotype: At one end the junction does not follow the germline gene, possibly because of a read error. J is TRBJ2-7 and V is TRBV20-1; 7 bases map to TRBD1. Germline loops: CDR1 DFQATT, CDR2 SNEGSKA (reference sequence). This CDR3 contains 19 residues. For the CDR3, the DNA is TGCAGTGCTAGAGATAGACGTGGGTTGGGGACAGCGAGCTCCTACGAGCAGTGCTTC. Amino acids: CSARDRRGLGTASSYEQCF.

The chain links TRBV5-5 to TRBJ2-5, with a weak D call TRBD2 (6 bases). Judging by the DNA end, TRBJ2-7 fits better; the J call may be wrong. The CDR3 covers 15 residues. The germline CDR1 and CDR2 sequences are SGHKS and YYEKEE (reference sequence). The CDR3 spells CASSLLWEATYEQYF. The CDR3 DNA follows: TGTGCCAGCAGCTTGTTGTGGGAGGCCACCTACGAGCAGTACTTC.

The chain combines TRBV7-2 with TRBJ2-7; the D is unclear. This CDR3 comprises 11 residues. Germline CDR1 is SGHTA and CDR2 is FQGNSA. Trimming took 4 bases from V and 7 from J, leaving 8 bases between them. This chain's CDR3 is CASSWGWEQYF. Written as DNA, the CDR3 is TGTGCCAGCAGCTGGGGTTGGGAGCAGTACTTC.

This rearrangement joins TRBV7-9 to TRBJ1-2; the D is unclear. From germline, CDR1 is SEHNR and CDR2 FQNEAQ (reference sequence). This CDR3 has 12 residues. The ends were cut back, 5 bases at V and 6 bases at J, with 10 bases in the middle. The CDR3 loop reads CASSLDLDGYTF. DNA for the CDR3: TGTGCCAGCAGCCTCGATCTGGATGGCTACACCTTC.

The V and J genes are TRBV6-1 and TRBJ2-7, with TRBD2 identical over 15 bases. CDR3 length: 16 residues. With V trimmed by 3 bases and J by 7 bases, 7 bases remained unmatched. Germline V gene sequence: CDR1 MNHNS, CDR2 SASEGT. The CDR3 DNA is TGTGCCAGCAGTGACGGACTAGCGGGAGGGCCCGATGAGCAGTACTTC. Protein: CASSDGLAGGPDEQYF.

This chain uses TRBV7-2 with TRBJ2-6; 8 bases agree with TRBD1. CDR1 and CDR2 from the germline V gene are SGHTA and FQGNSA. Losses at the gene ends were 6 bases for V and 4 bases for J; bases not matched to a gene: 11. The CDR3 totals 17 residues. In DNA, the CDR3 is TGTGCCAGCAGGATAGACAGGGGAGTAACCGGGGCCAACGTCCTGACTTTC. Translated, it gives CASRIDRGVTGANVLTF.

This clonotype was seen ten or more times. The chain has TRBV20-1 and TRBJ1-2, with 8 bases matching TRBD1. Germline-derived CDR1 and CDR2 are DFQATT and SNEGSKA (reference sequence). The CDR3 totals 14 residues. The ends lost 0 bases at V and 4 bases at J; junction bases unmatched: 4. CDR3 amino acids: CSAREAGGSYGYTF. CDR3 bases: TGCAGTGCTAGAGAGGCAGGGGGCAGCTATGGCTACACCTTC.

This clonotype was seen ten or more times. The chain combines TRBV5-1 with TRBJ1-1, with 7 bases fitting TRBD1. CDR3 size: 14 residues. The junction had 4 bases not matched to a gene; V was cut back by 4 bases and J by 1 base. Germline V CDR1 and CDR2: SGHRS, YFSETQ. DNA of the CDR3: TGCGCCAGCAGCGTGCGACAGGGGAACACTGAAGCTTTCTTT. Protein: CASSVRQGNTEAFF.

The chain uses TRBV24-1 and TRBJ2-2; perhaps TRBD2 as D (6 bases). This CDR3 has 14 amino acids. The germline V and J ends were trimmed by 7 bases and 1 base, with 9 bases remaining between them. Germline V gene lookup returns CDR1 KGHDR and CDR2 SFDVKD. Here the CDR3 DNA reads TGTGCCACCAGGGGGACTGGGAACACCGGGGAGCTGTTTTTT. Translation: CATRGTGNTGELFF.

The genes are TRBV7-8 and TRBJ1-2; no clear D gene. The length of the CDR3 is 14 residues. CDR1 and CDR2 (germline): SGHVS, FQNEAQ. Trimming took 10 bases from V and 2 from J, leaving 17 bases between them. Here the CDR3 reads CATRGPYQNYGYTF. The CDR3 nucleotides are TGTGCCACCAGAGGCCCGTATCAGAACTATGGCTACACCTTC. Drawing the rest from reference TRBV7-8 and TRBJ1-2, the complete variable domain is GAGVSQSPRYKVAKRGQDVALRCDPISGHVSLFWYQQALGQGPEFLTYFQNEAQLDKSGLPSDRFFAERPEGSVSTLKIQRTQQEDSAVYLCATRGPYQNYGYTFGSGTRLTVV.

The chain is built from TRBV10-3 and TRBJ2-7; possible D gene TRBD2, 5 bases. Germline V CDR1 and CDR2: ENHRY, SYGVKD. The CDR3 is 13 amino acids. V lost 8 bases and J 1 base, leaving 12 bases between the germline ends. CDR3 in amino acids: CAIGQAESYEQYF. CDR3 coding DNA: TGTGCCATCGGGCAAGCGGAATCCTACGAGCAGTACTTC.